This TCR beta chain originates from a study of identical twins. Each CDR3 protein is one row after TCRdb ran MiXCR on the 5' RACE reads. The table includes 120,000 to 150,000 distinct CDR3 sequences, around 3.6% detected once. There are 15 residues in the CDR3. Germline V CDR1 and CDR2: ENHRY, SYGVKD. V was shortened by 2 bases and J by 1 base, with 11 bases between the two germline ends. Overall study results and limits: Analyses of zero insertions could, in part, be confounded by invariant MAIT and iNKT cells.

This clonotype has ten or more counts. Its antigen is currently unknown. The sequencing sample was made of memory T cells sorted from blood. The chain has TRBV10-3 and TRBJ1-1, with no clear D. This receptor was identified in a man aged 18 to 29 in good health. The CDR3 coding sequence is TGTGCCATCAGTGAGGGCCGGCAGCCGAACACTGAAGCTTTCTTT. Translated, it gives CAISEGRQPNTEAFF.